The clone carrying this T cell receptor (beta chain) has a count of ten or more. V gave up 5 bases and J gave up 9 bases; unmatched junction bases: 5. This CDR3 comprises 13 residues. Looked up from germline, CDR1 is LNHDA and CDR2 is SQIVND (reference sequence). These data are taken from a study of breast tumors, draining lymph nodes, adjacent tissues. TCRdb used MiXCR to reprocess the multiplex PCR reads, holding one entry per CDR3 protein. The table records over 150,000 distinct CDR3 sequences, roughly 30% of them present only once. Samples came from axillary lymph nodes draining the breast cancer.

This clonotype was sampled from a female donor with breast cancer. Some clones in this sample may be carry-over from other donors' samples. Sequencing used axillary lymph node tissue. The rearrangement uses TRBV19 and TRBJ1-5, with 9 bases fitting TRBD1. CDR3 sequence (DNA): TGTGCCAGTAGTCGGGACAGGGTACGGCCCCAGCATTTT. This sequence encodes CASSRDRVRPQHF. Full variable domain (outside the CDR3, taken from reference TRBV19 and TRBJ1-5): DGGITQSPKYLFRKEGQNVTLSCEQNLNHDAMYWYRQDPGQGLRLIYYSQIVNDFQKGDIAEGYSVSREKKESFPLTVTSAQKNPTAFYLCASSRDRVRPQHFGDGTRLSIL.